Below, 27 T cell receptor beta chains from the same sample are listed, as sequenced in a study of blood T cells in healthy people across ages. A J-beta primer mix and a sample-barcoded 5' primer were used in a second PCR of about 7 to 12 cycles. TCRdb fed the 5' RACE reads into MiXCR, producing one record per CDR3 protein. The sample carries about 1,800,000 distinct CDR3 sequences, 28% recorded once. Sequences were obtained from blood. The receptors shown here come from a woman in her thirties in good health.

In its sample, this clonotype was seen once. The chain recombines TRBV20-1 with TRBJ2-4, with 7 bases identical to TRBD2. The germline CDR1 and CDR2 sequences are DFQATT and SNEGSKA (reference sequence). The CDR3 is 17 residues long. With 5 bases clipped from V and 8 bases from J, the junction kept 21 bases outside the gene matches. This chain's CDR3 is CSAYSNGGRAERYIQYF. The DNA of the CDR3 is TGCAGTGCTTACTCGAATGGGGGGAGGGCCGAGAGGTACATTCAGTACTTC.

The V gene is TRBV20-1, the J gene TRBJ1-5, with D tentatively TRBD1 (5 bases). This CDR3 spans 11 amino acids. CDR1 is DFQATT and CDR2 is SNEGSKA in the germline V gene (reference sequence). V dropped 5 bases and J dropped 12 bases, with 14 bases sitting between them. The CDR3 reads CSASGRGVQHF. CDR3 coding DNA: TGCAGTGCTTCGGGACGGGGGGTCCAGCATTTT.

This clonotype was detected only a few times. The CDR3 coding sequence is TGCGCCAGCAGCTTGGATCCGGGGGGAAGGAACACTGAAGCTTTCTTT. It codes for CASSLDPGGRNTEAFF. The chain has TRBV5-1 and TRBJ1-1; D is perhaps TRBD1 (5 bases). This CDR3 spans 16 amino acids. Deletions cut 0 bases from V and 1 base from J, with 13 bases between. Germline V gene lookup returns CDR1 SGHRS and CDR2 YFSETQ.

Points on this clonotype: A read error may be the cause here, since a much bigger clone is one base away. V is TRBV11-2 and J is TRBJ2-6; D unclear. Germline CDR1 reads SGHAT; CDR2 reads FQNNGV. CDR3 length equals 19 residues. V was pared by 2 bases and J by 1 base, with 18 bases between. CDR3 sequence reads: CASSLPRLGLDSGANVLTF. DNA of the CDR3: TGTGCCAGCAGCTTACCCCGACTGGGGTTGGATTCTGGGGCCAACGTCCTGACTTTC.

There are a few counts of this clonotype. The genes are TRBV6-2 or TRBV6-3 and TRBJ2-7; D unresolved. CDR3 length: 14 amino acids. Per germline, CDR1 MNHEY and CDR2 SVGEGT. V was clipped by 3 bases and J by 2 bases, with 11 bases between them. The CDR3 DNA is TGTGCCAGCAGTTATTCCAGCTCTCCCTACGAGCAGTACTTC. Its protein is CASSYSSSPYEQYF.

A few counts support this clonotype. The rearrangement joins TRBV7-2 to TRBJ2-4; D is perhaps TRBD2 (5 bases). The CDR3 contains 14 residues. Deletions cut 3 bases from V and 8 bases from J, with 14 bases between. Germline lookup yields CDR1 SGHTA and CDR2 FQGNSA. The CDR3 sequence is CASSFVPSSDIQYF. The CDR3 DNA sequence: TGTGCCAGCAGCTTTGTGCCTAGCTCTGACATTCAGTACTTC.

This clonotype was seen many times. The chain recombines TRBV11-2 with TRBJ2-7, with D hard to call. The CDR3 has 13 amino acids. The germline CDR1 and CDR2 sequences are SGHAT and FQNNGV. Trimming took off 3 bases at V and 2 bases at J, with 8 bases between the two ends. As DNA, the CDR3 is TGTGCCAGCAGCTTTCACACAGCCTACGAGCAGTACTTC. Protein sequence: CASSFHTAYEQYF.

This clonotype is a singleton in its sample. The junction departs from germline at one end; a sequencing error may be responsible. V and J are TRBV7-2 and TRBJ2-7; 9 positions agree with TRBD2. This CDR3 comprises 14 residues. Germline V gives CDR1 SGHTA, CDR2 FQGNSA. The CDR3: CASRLAGGPYERYF. DNA for the CDR3: TGTGCCAGCAGACTTGCGGGGGGGCCTTACGAGCGGTACTTC.

At least ten counts were recorded for this clonotype. The chain uses TRBV29-1 and TRBJ2-7; D may be TRBD1 (5 bases). V lost 4 bases and J 0 bases, leaving 13 bases between the germline ends. The CDR3 contains 14 residues. Per germline, CDR1 SQVTM and CDR2 ANQGSEA. The CDR3 nucleotides read TGCAGCGTTGGAGGACATACTCGCTCCTACGAGCAGTACTTC. Encoded protein: CSVGGHTRSYEQYF.

This chain joins TRBV7-2 and TRBJ1-4, with 8 bases lining up with TRBD1. This CDR3 has 14 amino acids. CDR1 SGHTA and CDR2 FQGNSA come from the germline V gene. V was clipped by 10 bases and J by 8 bases; unmatched bases: 12. The CDR3 DNA reads TGTGCCAACGTCCCTGGACAGGGTAACGAAAAACTGTTTTTT. This gives the protein CANVPGQGNEKLFF.

The genes are TRBV5-1 and TRBJ2-7, with D hard to call. This CDR3 contains 15 residues. Between the trimmed V and J ends, which lost 0 bases and 3 bases, there was a span of 13 bases. Germline CDR1 is SGHRS and CDR2 is YFSETQ. CDR3 region: CASSLDGSALYEQYF. As DNA, the CDR3 is TGCGCCAGCAGCTTGGACGGGTCGGCCCTCTACGAGCAGTACTTC.

The chain links TRBV7-2 to TRBJ1-2, with unresolved D. Looked up from germline, CDR1 is SGHTA and CDR2 is FQGNSA. V lost 5 bases, J lost 8 bases, and 12 bases lay in between. This CDR3 is built from 12 residues. The CDR3 protein is CASSRTGIGYTF. The CDR3 DNA sequence: TGTGCCAGCAGCCGGACTGGGATCGGCTACACCTTC.

The rearrangement uses TRBV5-8 and TRBJ2-1; 11 bases match TRBD2. Per the germline V gene, CDR1 is SGHTS and CDR2 is YDEGEE. Germline trimming cut 4 bases from V and 7 bases from J; bases unmatched to any gene: 7. The CDR3 runs to 15 residues. The CDR3 loop is CASSRTSGRRNEQFF. The CDR3 region has the DNA TGTGCCAGCAGCCGCACTAGCGGGAGAAGGAATGAGCAGTTCTTC.

With respect to this clonotype: A single base separates this from a much larger clone, so it may be a read error. J is TRBJ2-7 and V is TRBV20-1; D unresolved. This CDR3 has 12 amino acids. Trimming stripped 0 bases from V and 7 bases from J, with 10 bases between. Germline CDR1 DFQATT, CDR2 SNEGSKA (reference sequence). The CDR3 region has the DNA TGCAGTGCTAGAGATCCAGGAGATGAGCAGTACTTC. Translating it yields CSARDPGDEQYF.

About this clonotype itself: The junction and the germline gene differ at one end; a read error may be behind it. V usage is TRBV3-1 and J usage is TRBJ1-4; D unresolved. Germline CDR1 and CDR2: LGHDT and YNNKEL (reference sequence). CDR3 length: 14 residues. In DNA, the CDR3 is TGTGCCAGCAGCCAAAGGATTACTAATGAAGAACTGTTTTTT. Its protein is CASSQRITNEELFF.

This clonotype was counted between two and nine times. The chain couples TRBV7-3 to TRBJ2-3, with 11 bases that match TRBD2. V trimming: 4 bases; J trimming: 2 bases; junction bases outside the gene matches: 5. The CDR3 totals 16 residues. Germline V gene data show CDR1 as SGHTA and CDR2 as FQGTGA. The CDR3 reads CASSSTSGELTDTQYF. The CDR3 region has the DNA TGTGCCAGCAGCTCGACTAGCGGGGAGCTCACAGATACGCAGTATTTT.

CDR3 in DNA: TGTGCCAGCAGTTTAAAGTTAACGGAGACCCAGTACTTC. It encodes CASSLKLTETQYF. The V gene is TRBV28, the J gene TRBJ2-5; unclear D gene. CDR3 length: 13 amino acids. Trimming removed 2 bases at V and 5 bases at J, with 9 bases between. Germline V gene data show CDR1 as MDHEN and CDR2 as SYDVKM.

The chain recombines TRBV29-1 with TRBJ1-1; TRBD1 matches at 8 bases. This CDR3 is built from 13 residues. With V trimmed by 7 bases and J by 4 bases, 8 bases remained unmatched. Germline V CDR1 and CDR2: SQVTM, ANQGSEA. CDR3 region: CSDVYTGGTEAFF. The CDR3 region has the DNA TGCAGCGACGTCTATACAGGGGGCACTGAAGCTTTCTTT.

This clonotype showed up many times. The V and J genes are TRBV6-6 and TRBJ2-5; D is possibly TRBD2 (6 bases). The germline CDR1 and CDR2 sequences are MNHNY and SVGAGI (reference sequence). CDR3 length equals 15 residues. Between the trimmed V and J ends, which lost 7 bases and 1 base, there was a span of 16 bases. CDR3 in amino acids: CASTPTRLGQETQYF. As DNA, the CDR3 is TGTGCCAGCACTCCGACTAGGTTGGGCCAAGAGACCCAGTACTTC.

This clonotype occurred a few times. J is TRBJ1-2 and V is TRBV9; 9 positions agree with TRBD1. J lost 5 bases, V lost 3 bases, and 8 bases had no gene match. The germline CDR1 and CDR2 sequences are SGDLS and YYNGEE. The CDR3 is 15 amino acids. This chain's CDR3 is CASSGEQGAHYGYTF. CDR3 in DNA: TGTGCCAGCAGCGGTGAACAGGGGGCGCATTATGGCTACACCTTC.

This clonotype was seen at least ten times. The chain combines TRBV4-3 with TRBJ2-7; no firm D call. Germline CDR1 is LGHNA and CDR2 is YSLEER. The CDR3 loop spans 15 amino acids. V was pared by 4 bases and J by 3 bases, with 16 bases between. CDR3 region: CASSLLMGDYYEQYF. The CDR3 DNA follows: TGCGCCAGCAGCCTCCTTATGGGTGATTACTACGAGCAGTACTTC.

V usage is TRBV5-5 and J usage is TRBJ1-5, with 12 bases fitting TRBD1. V was clipped by 4 bases and J by 4 bases; unmatched bases: 6. In germline, CDR1 is SGHKS, CDR2 YYEKEE (reference sequence). The CDR3 loop spans 16 amino acids. The CDR3 coding sequence is TGTGCCAGCAGCCCCGGGACAGGGGGCGCAAATCAGCCCCAGCATTTT. Its protein product is CASSPGTGGANQPQHF.

Notes on this clonotype: The junction shows a germline mismatch at one end, possibly a read error. The chain is built from TRBV4-1 and TRBJ2-1, with a tentative D call TRBD1 (6 bases). The germline CDR1 and CDR2 sequences are MGHRA and YSYEKL. The CDR3 sequence is 15 residues long. The CDR3 loop is CASSQGLGHYNDQFF. The CDR3 DNA reads as TGCGCCAGCAGCCAAGGATTGGGACACTACAATGACCAGTTCTTC.

This clonotype was counted between two and nine times. The rearrangement uses TRBV10-3 and TRBJ1-6; 10 positions match TRBD1. Germline V gene lookup returns CDR1 ENHRY and CDR2 SYGVKD. This CDR3 spans 15 amino acids. Trimming cost V 6 bases and J 9 bases; bases outside gene matches: 8. CDR3 bases: TGTGCCATCAGATCCGCGGGACAGGGGATTTCACCCCTCCACTTT. It codes for CAIRSAGQGISPLHF.

The chain uses TRBV6-1 and TRBJ2-7, with D possibly matching TRBD1 (7 bases). The J call could be wrong; TRBJ2-5 is a better fit for the DNA end. Germline lookup yields CDR1 MNHNS and CDR2 SASEGT. The CDR3 extends over 17 amino acids. CDR3 bases: TGTGCCAGCAGTCCCAACCAGGGGGGTATTGGGTCCGAGACCCAGTACTTC. This gives the protein CASSPNQGGIGSETQYF.

There are a few counts of this clonotype. The chain couples TRBV5-6 to TRBJ2-1; D uncertain. The CDR3 is made up of 14 amino acids. Germline V gene sequence: CDR1 SGHDT, CDR2 YYEEEE. V was clipped by 4 bases and J by 6 bases, with 14 bases between them. CDR3 nucleotides: TGTGCCAGCAGCCCCAGGCCCTGGAGCAATGAGCAGTTCTTC. It translates to CASSPRPWSNEQFF.

J is TRBJ2-1 and V is TRBV6-6; possibly TRBD1 for D (5 bases). The CDR3 is 17 amino acids. Looked up from germline, CDR1 is MNHNY and CDR2 is SVGAGI (reference sequence). Deletions cut 0 bases from V and 2 bases from J, with 14 bases between. The CDR3 DNA follows: TGTGCCAGCAGTTACTCGAGAAGGGGCAGCCCCTACAATGAGCAGTTCTTC. Translated: CASSYSRRGSPYNEQFF.